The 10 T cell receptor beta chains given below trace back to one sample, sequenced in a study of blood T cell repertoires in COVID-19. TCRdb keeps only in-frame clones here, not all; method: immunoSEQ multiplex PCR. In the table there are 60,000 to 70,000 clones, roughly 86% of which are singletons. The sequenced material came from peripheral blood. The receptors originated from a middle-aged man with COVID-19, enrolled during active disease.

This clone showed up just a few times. Written as DNA, the CDR3 is TGTGCCAGCAGCTTAGCTGGTGACAGGGTTTACGAGCAGTACTTC. Protein sequence: CASSLAGDRVYEQYF. The chain links TRBV7-2 to TRBJ2-7, with 7 bases identical to TRBD1. Germline values: CDR1 SGHTA, CDR2 FQGNSA. Germline trimming cut 0 bases from V and 4 bases from J; bases unmatched to any gene: 6. The CDR3 runs 15 residues.

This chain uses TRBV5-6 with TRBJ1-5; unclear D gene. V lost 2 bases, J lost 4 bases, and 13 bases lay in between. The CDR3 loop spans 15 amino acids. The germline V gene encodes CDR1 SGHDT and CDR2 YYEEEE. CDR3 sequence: CASSFRVSDNQPQHF. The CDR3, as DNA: TGTGCCAGCAGCTTCCGGGTCTCCGATAATCAGCCCCAGCATTTT.

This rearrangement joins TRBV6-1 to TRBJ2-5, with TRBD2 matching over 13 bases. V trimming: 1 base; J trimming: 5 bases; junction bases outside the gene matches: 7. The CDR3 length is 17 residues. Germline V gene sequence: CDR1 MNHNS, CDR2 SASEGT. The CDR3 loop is CASSEVGTSGDDETQYF. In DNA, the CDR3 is TGTGCCAGCAGTGAAGTAGGGACTAGCGGGGACGACGAGACCCAGTACTTC.

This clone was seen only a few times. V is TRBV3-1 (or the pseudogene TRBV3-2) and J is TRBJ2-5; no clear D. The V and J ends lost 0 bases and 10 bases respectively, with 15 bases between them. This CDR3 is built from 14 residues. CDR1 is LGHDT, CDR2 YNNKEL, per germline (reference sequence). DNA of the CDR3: TGTGCCAGCAGCCAAGAGCAACAAAAGAGAGGCCAGTACTTC. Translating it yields CASSQEQQKRGQYF.

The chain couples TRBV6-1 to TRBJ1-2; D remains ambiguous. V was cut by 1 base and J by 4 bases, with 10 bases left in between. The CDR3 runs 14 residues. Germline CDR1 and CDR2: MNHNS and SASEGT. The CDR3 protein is CASSEDAGIYGYTF. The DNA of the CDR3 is TGTGCCAGCAGTGAAGATGCAGGAATCTATGGCTACACCTTC.

CDR3 protein: CASSMGQQETQYF. The CDR3 region has the DNA TGCGCCAGCAGTATGGGACAGCAAGAGACCCAGTACTTC. This chain links TRBV10-1 with TRBJ2-5; the match to TRBD1 covers 7 bases. CDR3 length: 13 residues. V lost 5 bases, J lost 2 bases, and 2 bases stayed unmatched. From germline, CDR1 is WNHNN and CDR2 SYGVQD (reference sequence).

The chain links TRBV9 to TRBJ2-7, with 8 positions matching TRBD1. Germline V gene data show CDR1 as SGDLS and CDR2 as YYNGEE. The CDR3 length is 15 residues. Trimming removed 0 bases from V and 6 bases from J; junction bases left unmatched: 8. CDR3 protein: CASSVALDRGSEQYF. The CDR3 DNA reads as TGTGCCAGCAGCGTAGCTCTAGACAGGGGTTCCGAGCAGTACTTC.

DNA for the CDR3: TGTGCCAGCTCCGGGACAGAGCACACTGAAGCTTTCTTT. Translation: CASSGTEHTEAFF. The chain joins TRBV18 to TRBJ1-1; TRBD1 aligns across 7 bases. V lost 6 bases to trimming and J lost 3 bases; unmatched junction nucleotides: 4. CDR1 is KGHSH, CDR2 LQKENI, per germline. This CDR3 region has 13 residues.

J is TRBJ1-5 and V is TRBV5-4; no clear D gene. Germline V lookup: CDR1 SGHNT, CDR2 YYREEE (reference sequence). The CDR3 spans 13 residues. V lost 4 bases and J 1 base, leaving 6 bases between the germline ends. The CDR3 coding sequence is TGTGCCAGCAGCCTAAACAGCAATCAGCCCCAGCATTTT. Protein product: CASSLNSNQPQHF. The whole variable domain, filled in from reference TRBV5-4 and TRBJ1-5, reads ETGVTQSPTHLIKTRGQQVTLRCSSQSGHNTVSWYQQALGQGPQFIFQYYREEENGRGNFPPRFSGLQFPNYSSELNVNALELDDSALYLCASSLNSNQPQHFGDGTRLSIL.

CDR3 sequence reads: CASQRGGNPRTDTQYF. CDR3 nucleotides: TGTGCCAGCCAGCGGGGGGGCAACCCCCGCACAGATACGCAGTATTTT. V usage is TRBV2 and J usage is TRBJ2-3, with 10 bases aligning to TRBD2. V lost 8 bases to trimming and J lost 1 base; unmatched junction nucleotides: 9. Germline CDR1 is SNHLY and CDR2 is FYNNEI. The CDR3 consists of 16 residues.